The 25 T cell receptor beta chains presented below share a single source sample, sequenced in a study of blood T cell repertoires in COVID-19. The assay was immunoSEQ multiplex PCR, and TCRdb's table has in-frame clones only and misses some. The top ten clones hold about 2.7% of a sample with about 210,000 clones, under 90% of them seen once. Sequenced sample: peripheral blood. These receptor sequences come from a woman in her thirties or forties with active or convalescent COVID-19.

This rearrangement joins TRBV27 to TRBJ2-7; TRBD1 is a possible D gene (6 bases). Looked up from germline, CDR1 is MNHEY and CDR2 is SMNVEV (reference sequence). Trimming stripped 0 bases from V and 0 bases from J, with 15 bases between. This CDR3 spans 17 amino acids. The CDR3 protein is CASSLSLLTGVSYEQYF. The CDR3 nucleotides read TGTGCCAGCAGTTTATCCCTGCTGACAGGCGTCTCCTACGAGCAGTACTTC.

The chain has TRBV2 and TRBJ1-6; D is unclear. V lost 1 base and J 0 bases, leaving 4 bases between the germline ends. The CDR3 contains 15 residues. The V gene's germline CDR1 is SNHLY and CDR2 FYNNEI. The CDR3 DNA is TGTGCCAGCAGTGAAGTTAGCTCCTATAATTCACCCCTCCACTTT. It specifies CASSEVSSYNSPLHF.

This clone was seen a handful of times. The chain is built from TRBV7-9 and TRBJ1-1; TRBD1 is a possible D gene (5 bases). Germline lookup yields CDR1 SEHNR and CDR2 FQNEAQ (reference sequence). CDR3 length equals 14 residues. With 1 base removed from V and 5 bases from J, the gap between germline ends came to 11 bases. DNA for the CDR3: TGTGCCAGCAGCTTAGGGGCAGGGAAGACTGAAGCTTTCTTT. It yields the protein CASSLGAGKTEAFF.

This clone was counted a few times. The chain recombines TRBV5-6 with TRBJ1-5; D gene uncertain. This CDR3 spans 15 amino acids. From germline, CDR1 is SGHDT and CDR2 YYEEEE. With 1 base removed from V and 0 bases from J, the gap between germline ends came to 8 bases. As DNA, the CDR3 is TGTGCCAGCAGCTTGCGCCAGGTTAGCAATCAGCCCCAGCATTTT. Its protein is CASSLRQVSNQPQHF.

A single count supports this clone. The V and J genes are TRBV28 and TRBJ1-2; D remains unclear. Germline V gene lookup returns CDR1 MDHEN and CDR2 SYDVKM. V was clipped by 5 bases and J by 2 bases, with 3 bases between them. This CDR3 contains 11 residues. The CDR3 reads CASSPNYGYTF. The DNA of the CDR3 is TGTGCCAGCAGTCCAAACTATGGCTACACCTTC.

The rearrangement uses TRBV4-2 and TRBJ2-7; D not certain. The CDR3 totals 14 residues. V dropped 0 bases and J dropped 0 bases, with 6 bases sitting between them. Germline V gives CDR1 LGHNA, CDR2 YNFKEQ. This CDR3 is CASSQDTDSYEQYF. CDR3 in DNA: TGTGCCAGCAGCCAAGATACAGACTCCTACGAGCAGTACTTC.

The chain links TRBV7-2 to TRBJ2-7; D not resolved. The V gene's germline CDR1 is SGHTA and CDR2 FQGNSA. Trimming removed 5 bases at V and 0 bases at J, with 11 bases between. The CDR3 totals 14 residues. The CDR3 region has the DNA TGTGCCAGCAGCCGCTCAAAGAGCTCCTACGAGCAGTACTTC. Its translation is CASSRSKSSYEQYF.

V usage is TRBV15 and J usage is TRBJ2-2; D gene ambiguous. V lost 1 base, J lost 0 bases, and 12 bases lay in between. This CDR3 comprises 17 residues. Germline CDR1 LNHNV, CDR2 YYDKDF (reference sequence). In nucleotides, the CDR3 is TGTGCCACCAGCAGAGTGTATGGCACCGCGAACACCGGGGAGCTGTTTTTT. This codes for CATSRVYGTANTGELFF.

The V gene is TRBV6-5, the J gene TRBJ2-1; TRBD2 matches at 8 bases. Germline CDR1 reads MNHEY; CDR2 reads SVGAGI. This CDR3 contains 15 residues. Trimming cost V 2 bases and J 2 bases; bases outside gene matches: 2. The chain's CDR3 is CASSYQAGAYNEQFF. The CDR3 coding sequence is TGTGCCAGCAGTTACCAAGCGGGAGCCTACAATGAGCAGTTCTTC.

The V gene is TRBV7-2, the J gene TRBJ1-1; weak D call: TRBD1 (6 bases). The CDR3 is 15 residues long. V gave up 5 bases and J gave up 0 bases, with 13 bases separating them. Germline V gene lookup returns CDR1 SGHTA and CDR2 FQGNSA. The CDR3 loop reads CASSNRVNVNTEAFF. The CDR3 DNA follows: TGTGCCAGCAGCAACAGGGTAAACGTGAACACTGAAGCTTTCTTT.

The chain couples TRBV30 to TRBJ2-7; TRBD1 aligns across 10 bases. From germline, CDR1 is GTSNPN and CDR2 SVGIG (reference sequence). Losses at the gene ends were 6 bases for V and 3 bases for J; bases not matched to a gene: 5. CDR3 length: 13 amino acids. This CDR3 is CACHRTGGYEQYF. The CDR3, as DNA: TGTGCCTGCCACCGGACAGGGGGCTACGAGCAGTACTTC. Together with reference TRBV30 and TRBJ2-7, the CDR3 gives the full variable domain: SQTIHQWPATLVQPVGSPLSLECTVEGTSNPNLYWYRQAAGRGLQLLFYSVGIGQISSEVPQNLSASRPQDRQFILSSKKLLLSDSGFYLCACHRTGGYEQYFGPGTRLTVT.

The rearrangement uses TRBV27 and TRBJ1-2; the D is unclear. Trimming removed 5 bases from V and 4 bases from J, with 14 bases in between. From germline, CDR1 is MNHEY and CDR2 SMNVEV (reference sequence). This CDR3 has 14 residues. The CDR3 DNA follows: TGTGCCAGCAGTCCCCTGGAAGGGAGCTATGGCTACACCTTC. Translation gives CASSPLEGSYGYTF.

J is TRBJ2-1 and V is TRBV19; 7 bases fit TRBD1. CDR3 size: 14 residues. The germline gives CDR1 LNHDA, CDR2 SQIVND (reference sequence). V shed 7 bases, J shed 6 bases, and the junction held 9 bases outside the gene matches. Written as DNA, the CDR3 is TGTGCCAGTACCCTACCGGGACAGAGCAATGAGCAGTTCTTC. It translates to CASTLPGQSNEQFF.

This clone has only a few counts. The rearrangement uses TRBV11-2 and TRBJ1-2, with 8 bases lining up with TRBD1. The ends lost 3 bases at V and 7 bases at J; junction bases unmatched: 7. The germline CDR1 and CDR2 sequences are SGHAT and FQNNGV. The CDR3 runs 14 residues. CDR3: CASSFRTGFRGYTF. Here the CDR3 DNA reads TGTGCCAGCAGCTTTCGGACAGGGTTTCGTGGCTACACCTTC. The variable domain in full, completed from reference TRBV11-2 and TRBJ1-2, reads EAGVAQSPRYKIIEKRQSVAFWCNPISGHATLYWYQQILGQGPKLLIQFQNNGVVDDSQLPKDRFSAERLKGVDSTLKIQPAKLEDSAVYLCASSFRTGFRGYTFGSGTRLTVV.

This chain joins TRBV4-1 and TRBJ2-7; 8 bases are shared with TRBD1. CDR3 length equals 15 residues. In germline, CDR1 is MGHRA, CDR2 YSYEKL. Germline trimming cut 0 bases from V and 4 bases from J; bases unmatched to any gene: 5. CDR3 sequence (DNA): TGCGCCAGCAGCCAAGAAAGACAGGGGAGTTACGAGCAGTACTTC. It yields the protein CASSQERQGSYEQYF.

V usage is TRBV4-3 and J usage is TRBJ2-5, with 12 bases fitting TRBD1. V lost 1 base and J lost 5; bases outside the gene matches: 11. Germline lookup yields CDR1 LGHNA and CDR2 YSLEER. CDR3 length: 18 amino acids. The CDR3 reads CASSQGVVGTGGLETQYF. The CDR3, as DNA: TGCGCCAGCAGCCAAGGGGTAGTGGGGACAGGGGGCCTCGAGACCCAGTACTTC.

This clone showed up just a few times. CDR3 DNA sequence: TGTGCCAGCAGCCAACAGGGATCCTATAATTCACCCCTCCACTTT. Its protein product is CASSQQGSYNSPLHF. The rearrangement uses TRBV3-1 (or the pseudogene TRBV3-2) and TRBJ1-6; maybe TRBD1 (5 bases). The CDR3 covers 15 residues. With 2 bases removed from V and 1 base from J, the gap between germline ends came to 6 bases. Germline V gives CDR1 LGHDT, CDR2 YNNKEL (reference sequence).

The chain joins TRBV5-1 to TRBJ2-7; 9 bases are shared with TRBD1. The CDR3 has 15 residues. Germline CDR1 is SGHRS and CDR2 is YFSETQ. V lost 5 bases, J lost 2 bases, and 8 bases stayed unmatched. Here the CDR3 DNA reads TGCGCCAGCAGAGCGACAGGGGGTCTGACCTACGAGCAGTACTTC. Translation gives CASRATGGLTYEQYF.

V gene TRBV7-5 combines with J gene TRBJ2-7; TRBD1 reflects the table's D call only, with no check against the DNA. TRBV7-5 counts as a pseudogene. There are 15 residues in the CDR3. The CDR3 coding sequence is TGTGTCAGAAGCCCCCGACAGGGGAGTTCCTACGAGCAGTACTTC. Translation: CVRSPRQGSSYEQYF.

The chain is built from TRBV19 and TRBJ2-7; 10 nucleotides agree with TRBD1. Germline CDR1 and CDR2: LNHDA and SQIVND (reference sequence). The junction had 10 bases not matched to a gene; V was cut back by 6 bases and J by 5 bases. The CDR3 covers 15 residues. CDR3 in amino acids: CASRTTGTGVDEQYF. DNA of the CDR3: TGTGCCAGTAGAACTACCGGGACAGGGGTCGACGAGCAGTACTTC.

This clone was counted only a few times. The chain recombines TRBV6-6 with TRBJ2-2; maybe TRBD1 (6 bases). V dropped 10 bases and J dropped 3 bases, with 12 bases sitting between them. Germline lookup yields CDR1 MNHNY and CDR2 SVGAGI (reference sequence). The CDR3 length is 13 residues. CDR3 loop: CATRDTYTGELFF. The CDR3 DNA reads TGTGCCACCCGGGACACCTACACCGGGGAGCTGTTTTTT.

This clone was seen only a few times. The CDR3 DNA sequence: TGTGCCAGCAGTTACGGACAGGGGGCTGTTAATGAAAAACTGTTTTTT. It codes for CASSYGQGAVNEKLFF. The chain is built from TRBV6-5 and TRBJ1-4, with 11 bases identical to TRBD1. CDR1 and CDR2 from the germline V gene are MNHEY and SVGAGI. The CDR3 has 16 amino acids. Trimming removed 2 bases from V and 4 bases from J; junction bases left unmatched: 3.

CDR3 amino acids: CASSLESGALHF. CDR3 coding DNA: TGTGCCAGCAGCTTAGAGTCGGGTGCCCTCCACTTT. The rearrangement joins TRBV7-9 to TRBJ1-6; D not resolved. V dropped 1 base and J dropped 14 bases, with 9 bases sitting between them. CDR1 and CDR2 from the germline V gene are SEHNR and FQNEAQ (reference sequence). This CDR3 has 12 residues.

This clone has only one observation. The chain employs TRBV6-5 and TRBJ2-2; D remains ambiguous. Germline V gene sequence: CDR1 MNHEY, CDR2 SVGAGI. The CDR3 covers 15 residues. The V gene lost 2 bases and the J gene lost 4 bases, with 11 bases spanning the gap. The CDR3 sequence is CASSYGPRFTGELFF. The DNA of the CDR3 is TGTGCCAGCAGTTACGGGCCCCGTTTCACCGGGGAGCTGTTTTTT.

This clone has a handful of counts. CDR3: CASSRNRDSYEQYF. CDR3 in DNA: TGTGCCAGCAGCAGGAACCGGGACAGCTACGAGCAGTACTTC. The chain couples TRBV2 to TRBJ2-7, with TRBD1 matching over 7 bases. J gave up 3 bases and V 6 bases, and 8 bases lay outside the gene matches. This CDR3 region has 14 residues. CDR1 and CDR2 (germline): SNHLY, FYNNEI.